The 9 T cell receptor beta chains given below trace back to one sample, sequenced in a study of beta chain features in type 1 diabetes. Expressed TCRB transcripts were sequenced after all isolated RNA was converted to cDNA. Data came from immunoSEQ multiplex PCR; TCRdb stores just in-frame clones and leaves some out. The sample lists hundreds of thousands of clones, approximately 70% seen once, with about 0.05% in the top ten. The sequenced material came from naive CD4+ T cells from blood. Source of these receptors: a man aged 30 to 39 in good health.

This chain connects TRBV25-1 to TRBJ2-3; D is unresolved. Germline V CDR1 and CDR2: MGHDK, SYGVNS. The CDR3 is made up of 13 amino acids. Trimming left V 1 base short and J 6 bases short, with 8 bases between. The CDR3 reads CASSESGLDTQYF. The CDR3 DNA reads TGTGCCAGCAGTGAATCCGGCCTGGATACGCAGTATTTT.

This chain uses TRBV4-1 with TRBJ2-1; 7 nucleotides agree with TRBD1. CDR1 and CDR2 from the germline V gene are MGHRA and YSYEKL. The CDR3 length is 16 residues. The V and J ends lost 3 bases and 3 bases, in that order; junction bases with no gene match: 8. CDR3 coding DNA: TGCGCCAGCAGCCATCCCGGGACAGATCGCTACAATGAGCAGTTCTTC. As protein: CASSHPGTDRYNEQFF.

The chain has TRBV30 and TRBJ2-1; D is unresolved. The CDR3 is 11 amino acids. Germline V gene sequence: CDR1 GTSNPN, CDR2 SVGIG (reference sequence). The DNA of the CDR3 is TGTGCGCGAACCGTCAACAATGAGCAGTTCTTC. Protein sequence: CARTVNNEQFF. The full variable domain, rest sourced from reference TRBV30 and TRBJ2-1, is SQTIHQWPATLVQPVGSPLSLECTVEGTSNPNLYWYRQAAGRGLQLLFYSVGIGQISSEVPQNLSASRPQDRQFILSSKKLLLSDSGFYLCARTVNNEQFFGPGTRLTVL.

Turning to this clone: This CDR3 is also generated by other DNA sequences in the sample. This chain connects TRBV29-1 to TRBJ1-1; no clear D. The CDR3 is made up of 13 amino acids. Deletions cut 4 bases from V and 1 base from J, with 10 bases between. Germline CDR1 reads SQVTM; CDR2 reads ANQGSEA. Here the CDR3 reads CSVGGRQNTEAFF. The CDR3 nucleotides read TGCAGCGTTGGTGGCAGACAGAACACTGAAGCTTTCTTT. Using reference TRBV29-1 and TRBJ1-1 for the parts outside the CDR3, the full variable domain is SAVISQKPSRDICQRGTSLTIQCQVDSQVTMMFWYRQQPGQSLTLIATANQGSEATYESGFVIDKFPISRPNLTFSTLTVSNMSPEDSSIYLCSVGGRQNTEAFFGQGTRLTVV.

J is TRBJ2-7 and V is TRBV7-6; D remains unclear. In germline, CDR1 is SGHVS, CDR2 FNYEAQ. The V end lost 2 bases, the J end lost 6 bases, and 11 bases lay between the germline ends. This CDR3 is built from 13 residues. The CDR3 sequence is CASSLSKAPEQYF. DNA for the CDR3: TGTGCCAGCAGCTTAAGTAAAGCTCCCGAGCAGTACTTC.

The V call is TRBV4-2, the J call TRBJ2-1, with D maybe TRBD2 (6 bases). Trimming shortened V by 0 bases and J by 4 bases, and 13 bases separated the two germline ends. Germline V lookup: CDR1 LGHNA, CDR2 YNFKEQ. CDR3 length: 16 residues. The CDR3, as DNA: TGTGCCAGCAGCCAAGAGGTGCGCGGGGATTACAATGAGCAGTTCTTC. This codes for CASSQEVRGDYNEQFF.

This rearrangement joins TRBV30 to TRBJ2-1; 7 nucleotides match TRBD1. Germline V lookup: CDR1 GTSNPN, CDR2 SVGIG (reference sequence). V was pared by 0 bases and J by 0 bases, with 5 bases of the junction left unmatched. This CDR3 comprises 16 residues. The CDR3 DNA sequence: TGTGCCTGGAGTGTCACGGACAGGCGCTCCTACAATGAGCAGTTCTTC. It yields the protein CAWSVTDRRSYNEQFF.

This rearrangement joins TRBV7-2 to TRBJ1-2, with D maybe TRBD1 (5 bases). Germline values: CDR1 SGHTA, CDR2 FQGNSA. The CDR3 extends over 14 amino acids. The ends were cut back, 2 bases at V and 3 bases at J, with 10 bases in the middle. This CDR3 reads CASSLRDRDYGYTF. CDR3 nucleotide sequence: TGTGCCAGCAGCTTAAGGGACCGCGACTATGGCTACACCTTC. Full variable domain (rest looked up from reference TRBV7-2 and TRBJ1-2): GAGVSQSPSNKVTEKGKDVELRCDPISGHTALYWYRQSLGQGLEFLIYFQGNSAPDKSGLPSDRFSAERTGGSVSTLTIQRTQQEDSAVYLCASSLRDRDYGYTFGSGTRLTVV.

The chain carries TRBV7-6 and TRBJ1-5, with TRBD1 identical over 9 bases. The CDR3 sequence is 16 residues long. Germline-derived CDR1 and CDR2 are SGHVS and FNYEAQ. Trimming removed 5 bases from V and 6 bases from J; junction bases left unmatched: 11. CDR3 coding DNA: TGTGCCAGCAGCCTCCAGCCGGGACAGGGAAGTCAGCCCCAGCATTTT. Residues: CASSLQPGQGSQPQHF.